What follows are 24 T cell receptor beta chains derived from one specimen sequenced in a study of cytomegalovirus exposure and HLA in healthy donors. 60 Vbeta and 13 Jbeta primers were used in PCR. TCRdb's table, derived via immunoSEQ multiplex PCR, lists solely in-frame clones and lacks some. The sample lists about 140,000 clones, about 85% occurring once. The sample comprised PBMCs. Receptor source: a female donor in good health and CMV-seronegative.

This chain links TRBV29-1 with TRBJ1-1, with TRBD1 matching over 7 bases. CDR3 size: 13 residues. Trimming took 4 bases from V and 1 from J; bases not matched to a gene: 3. Germline V gives CDR1 SQVTM, CDR2 ANQGSEA. In nucleotides, the CDR3 is TGCAGCGTTGCCCGGGACAGGAACACTGAAGCTTTCTTT. Its translation: CSVARDRNTEAFF.

V gene TRBV28 combines with J gene TRBJ2-5, with D perhaps TRBD1 (6 bases). This CDR3 has 14 amino acids. CDR1 MDHEN and CDR2 SYDVKM come from the germline V gene. The V gene lost 6 bases and the J gene lost 5 bases, with 16 bases spanning the gap. The CDR3 sequence is CASREGGRWETQYF. In nucleotides, the CDR3 is TGTGCCAGCAGAGAAGGGGGACGTTGGGAGACCCAGTACTTC.

The genes are TRBV2 and TRBJ2-1, with 7 bases that match TRBD2. Per germline, CDR1 SNHLY and CDR2 FYNNEI. The CDR3 extends over 13 amino acids. Unmatched junction bases numbered 3, after V lost 8 bases and J lost 2 bases. CDR3 protein: CASGLVTYNEQFF. CDR3 DNA sequence: TGTGCCAGCGGACTAGTGACCTACAATGAGCAGTTCTTC.

V and J are TRBV11-3 and TRBJ2-1; 9 bases line up with TRBD2. In germline, CDR1 is SGHNT, CDR2 YENEEA. The CDR3 runs to 16 residues. V trimming: 4 bases; J trimming: 0 bases; junction bases outside the gene matches: 4. In DNA, the CDR3 is TGTGCCAGCAGCTATGGACTAGCGAGCTCCTACAATGAGCAGTTCTTC. Translated, it gives CASSYGLASSYNEQFF.

The chain carries TRBV29-1 and TRBJ2-3, with 9 bases that match TRBD1. This CDR3 contains 13 residues. Trimming removed 8 bases from V and 4 bases from J; junction bases left unmatched: 7. Germline CDR1 SQVTM, CDR2 ANQGSEA. CDR3 DNA sequence: TGCAGCTCTCCGGGACAGGGCGCAGATACGCAGTATTTT. It translates to CSSPGQGADTQYF.

V usage is TRBV30 and J usage is TRBJ2-5, with a weak D call TRBD2 (5 bases). The J call may be mistaken, given a closer DNA end match to TRBJ2-7. Germline V gene sequence: CDR1 GTSNPN, CDR2 SVGIG (reference sequence). The CDR3 has 12 residues. CDR3 bases: TGTGCCTGGAGTCTGGAAGGAGGCGAGCAGTACTTC. It codes for CAWSLEGGEQYF.

The sample holds a few counts of this clone. The chain links TRBV4-1 to TRBJ1-6, with D tentatively TRBD1 (5 bases). This CDR3 has 17 residues. With 1 base removed from V and 7 bases from J, the gap between germline ends came to 17 bases. Germline V lookup: CDR1 MGHRA, CDR2 YSYEKL. Here the CDR3 reads CASSQAPAGRLNSPLHF. The CDR3 DNA is TGCGCCAGCAGCCAAGCCCCCGCGGGACGGCTCAATTCACCCCTCCACTTT.

J is TRBJ2-1 and V is TRBV7-2; 8 positions agree with TRBD1. Germline V gene sequence: CDR1 SGHTA, CDR2 FQGNSA. This CDR3 is 15 amino acids long. The junction had 2 bases not matched to a gene; V was cut back by 1 base and J by 3 bases. This chain's CDR3 is CASSLDRGDYNEQFF. The CDR3 region has the DNA TGTGCCAGCAGCTTAGACAGGGGGGACTACAATGAGCAGTTCTTC.

This clone was counted many times. The gene calls are TRBV10-2 and TRBJ2-6; the match to TRBD1 covers 8 bases. V lost 8 bases, J lost 2 bases, and 11 bases stayed unmatched. Germline V CDR1 and CDR2: WSHSY, SAAADI. The CDR3 contains 17 residues. The CDR3 DNA reads TGCGCCAGCTGCAGTTTCCAGGGGGCAGCTGGGGCCAACGTCCTGACTTTC. Translating it yields CASCSFQGAAGANVLTF.

This chain joins TRBV30 and TRBJ2-2; possibly TRBD1 for D (6 bases). CDR3 length equals 17 residues. Trimming pared 3 bases from V and 0 bases from J, leaving 17 bases between. In germline, CDR1 is GTSNPN, CDR2 SVGIG (reference sequence). The CDR3 nucleotides are TGTGCCTGGAGCGAGGGTCAGGGGATGTCGAACACCGGGGAGCTGTTTTTT. Its translation is CAWSEGQGMSNTGELFF.

The chain joins TRBV28 to TRBJ1-6, with TRBD1 matching 7 bases. Per germline, CDR1 MDHEN and CDR2 SYDVKM. The trim removed 4 bases at V and 4 bases at J, leaving 4 bases unmatched. There are 15 residues in the CDR3. CDR3 bases: TGTGCCAGCAGTTCAACAGGGGCGTATAATTCACCCCTCCACTTT. Its translation is CASSSTGAYNSPLHF.

V and J are TRBV19 and TRBJ1-2; 8 bases align to TRBD1. J lost 4 bases, V lost 1 base, and 5 bases had no gene match. The CDR3 sequence is 15 residues long. Germline CDR1 and CDR2: LNHDA and SQIVND (reference sequence). For the CDR3, the DNA is TGTGCCAGTAGTATAGCTCGGACAGGGCTCTATGGCTACACCTTC. As protein: CASSIARTGLYGYTF.

This clone was observed once. The chain couples TRBV7-6 to TRBJ2-7; 11 positions agree with TRBD2. Trimming took 1 base from V and 0 from J; bases not matched to a gene: 2. The CDR3 extends over 16 amino acids. Germline V lookup: CDR1 SGHVS, CDR2 FNYEAQ. CDR3 region: CASSLEGTSGSYEQYF. DNA of the CDR3: TGTGCCAGCAGCTTAGAGGGGACTAGCGGCTCCTACGAGCAGTACTTC.

The chain recombines TRBV5-1 with TRBJ1-1; tentatively, D is TRBD1 (5 bases). CDR1 SGHRS and CDR2 YFSETQ come from the germline V gene. Trimming cost V 4 bases and J 2 bases, with 18 bases left between them. The CDR3 sequence is 16 residues long. Here the CDR3 DNA reads TGCGCCAGCAGCCAGAACCAGGGTCGGTCCAACACTGAAGCTTTCTTT. Translation: CASSQNQGRSNTEAFF.

The chain carries TRBV15 and TRBJ2-1; 9 bases fit TRBD1. Trimming removed 1 base from V and 5 bases from J; junction bases left unmatched: 6. CDR1 LNHNV and CDR2 YYDKDF come from the germline V gene (reference sequence). The CDR3 covers 16 residues. CDR3 loop: CATSRGGQGRHNEQFF. As DNA, the CDR3 is TGTGCCACCAGCAGAGGGGGACAGGGTAGACACAATGAGCAGTTCTTC.

CDR3 amino acids: CAWSIANAYNEQFF. Written as DNA, the CDR3 is TGTGCCTGGAGTATAGCGAATGCCTACAATGAGCAGTTCTTC. The chain joins TRBV30 to TRBJ2-1, with D perhaps matching TRBD2 (5 bases). The germline CDR1 and CDR2 sequences are GTSNPN and SVGIG (reference sequence). V was trimmed by 2 bases and J by 2 bases, leaving 10 bases between them. The CDR3 extends over 14 amino acids. The full variable domain, with the rest looked up from reference TRBV30 and TRBJ2-1, is SQTIHQWPATLVQPVGSPLSLECTVEGTSNPNLYWYRQAAGRGLQLLFYSVGIGQISSEVPQNLSASRPQDRQFILSSKKLLLSDSGFYLCAWSIANAYNEQFFGPGTRLTVL.

This rearrangement joins TRBV5-6 to TRBJ1-4, with 12 bases lining up with TRBD1. The CDR3 loop spans 16 amino acids. In germline, CDR1 is SGHDT, CDR2 YYEEEE. V lost 5 bases to trimming and J lost 6 bases; unmatched junction nucleotides: 8. The CDR3 is CASSTGQGAFDEKLFF. CDR3 bases: TGTGCCAGCAGTACGGGACAGGGGGCGTTCGATGAAAAACTGTTTTTT.

The J gene is TRBJ1-2, the V gene TRBV18, with 8 bases matching TRBD1. V gave up 3 bases and J gave up 3 bases; unmatched junction bases: 3. This CDR3 region has 14 residues. Germline V gene data show CDR1 as KGHSH and CDR2 as LQKENI. As DNA, the CDR3 is TGTGCCAGCTCACCCGGACAGGGTGACTATGGCTACACCTTC. As protein: CASSPGQGDYGYTF.

The chain employs TRBV14 and TRBJ1-6; D is unclear. This CDR3 has 15 amino acids. V shed 0 bases and J shed 7 bases, with 10 bases lying between them. Germline-derived CDR1 and CDR2 are SGHDN and FVKESK. For the CDR3, the DNA is TGTGCCAGCAGCCAAGATCGTCTACCAAATTCACCCCTCCACTTT. Residues: CASSQDRLPNSPLHF.

Comment on this clone: Additional DNA sequences in this sample encode the identical CDR3. The rearrangement uses TRBV27 and TRBJ1-5, with D possibly TRBD1 on 5 matching bases. CDR1 is MNHEY and CDR2 is SMNVEV in the germline V gene (reference sequence). V was trimmed by 2 bases and J by 7 bases, leaving 6 bases between them. The CDR3 loop spans 12 amino acids. The CDR3 nucleotides are TGTGCCAGCAGTTTAGCAGGGCAGCCCCAGCATTTT. Its protein is CASSLAGQPQHF.

V gene TRBV9 combines with J gene TRBJ1-2; D is perhaps TRBD1 (6 bases). Trimming took 2 bases from V and 4 from J, leaving 15 bases between them. CDR1 is SGDLS, CDR2 YYNGEE, per germline. The CDR3 spans 15 residues. The CDR3 nucleotides read TGTGCCAGCAGCGTGTCGCAGGGGTCGGCCTATGGCTACACCTTC. Amino acid sequence: CASSVSQGSAYGYTF.

The V gene is TRBV15, the J gene TRBJ1-4; possible D gene TRBD1, 5 bases. V was clipped by 1 base and J by 3 bases, with 9 bases between them. This CDR3 has 15 residues. Germline lookup yields CDR1 LNHNV and CDR2 YYDKDF (reference sequence). The CDR3 DNA reads as TGTGCCACCAGCAGAGGGGGGGAAGCTAATGAAAAACTGTTTTTT. Translation: CATSRGGEANEKLFF. The complete variable domain, with remaining parts taken from reference TRBV15 and TRBJ1-4, reads DAMVIQNPRYQVTQFGKPVTLSCSQTLNHNVMYWYQQKSSQAPKLLFHYYDKDFNNEADTPDNFQSRRPNTSFCFLDIRSPGLGDTAMYLCATSRGGEANEKLFFGSGTQLSVL.

The chain carries TRBV2 and TRBJ2-5, with D possibly being TRBD1 (6 bases). The germline V and J ends were trimmed by 6 bases and 2 bases, with 13 bases remaining between them. Germline-derived CDR1 and CDR2 are SNHLY and FYNNEI. The CDR3 consists of 14 residues. CDR3 nucleotides: TGTGCCAGCAGCCGAAGGGACATTCAAGAGACCCAGTACTTC. Amino acids: CASSRRDIQETQYF.

The chain recombines TRBV27 with TRBJ2-7; TRBD1 matches 7 bases. V was clipped by 5 bases and J by 4 bases; unmatched bases: 5. This CDR3 spans 13 amino acids. The germline V gene encodes CDR1 MNHEY and CDR2 SMNVEV (reference sequence). In DNA form, the CDR3 reads TGTGCCAGCAGTGAGGGACAGCCTTACGAGCAGTACTTC. Translated: CASSEGQPYEQYF.